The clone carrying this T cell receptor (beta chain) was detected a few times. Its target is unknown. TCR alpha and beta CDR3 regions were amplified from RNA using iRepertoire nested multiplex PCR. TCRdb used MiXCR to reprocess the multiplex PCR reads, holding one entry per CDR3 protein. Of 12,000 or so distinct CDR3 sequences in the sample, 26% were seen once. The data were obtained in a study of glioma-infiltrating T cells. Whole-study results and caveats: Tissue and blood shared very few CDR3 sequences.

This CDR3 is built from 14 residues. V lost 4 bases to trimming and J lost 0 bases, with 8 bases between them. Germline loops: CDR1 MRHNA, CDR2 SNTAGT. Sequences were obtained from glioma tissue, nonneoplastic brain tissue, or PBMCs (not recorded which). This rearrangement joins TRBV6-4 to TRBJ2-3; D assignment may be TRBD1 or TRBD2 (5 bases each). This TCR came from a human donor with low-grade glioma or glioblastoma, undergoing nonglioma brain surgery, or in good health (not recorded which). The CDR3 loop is CASSGDGSTDTQYF. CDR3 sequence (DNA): TGTGCCAGCAGTGGGGACGGAAGCACAGATACGCAGTATTTT.